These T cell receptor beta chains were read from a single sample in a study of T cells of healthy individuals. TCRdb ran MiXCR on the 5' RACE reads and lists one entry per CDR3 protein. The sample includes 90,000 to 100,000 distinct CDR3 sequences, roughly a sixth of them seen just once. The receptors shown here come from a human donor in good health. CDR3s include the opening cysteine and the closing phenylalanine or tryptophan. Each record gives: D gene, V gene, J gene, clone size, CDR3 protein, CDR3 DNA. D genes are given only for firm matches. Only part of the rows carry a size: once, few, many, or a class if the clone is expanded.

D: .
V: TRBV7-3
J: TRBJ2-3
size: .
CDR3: CASSNLPGLTDTQYF
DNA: TGTGCCAGCAGCAACCTCCCCGGCCTCACAGATACGCAGTATTTT

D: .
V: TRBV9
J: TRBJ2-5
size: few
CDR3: CASSLISGAQETQYF
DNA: TGTGCCAGCAGCCTAATATCAGGGGCCCAAGAGACCCAGTACTTC

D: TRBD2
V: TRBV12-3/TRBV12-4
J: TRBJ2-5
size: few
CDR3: CASSLGSGGGETQYF
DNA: TGTGCCAGCAGTTTAGGGTCGGGAGGGGGAGAGACCCAGTACTTC

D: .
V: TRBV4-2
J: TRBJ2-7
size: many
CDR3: CASSQGTGSSYEQYF
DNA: TGTGCCAGCAGCCAAGGGACTGGTAGCTCCTACGAGCAGTACTTC

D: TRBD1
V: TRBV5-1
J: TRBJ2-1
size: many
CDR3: CASSNRQGAGYNEQFF
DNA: TGCGCCAGCAGCAACCGACAGGGGGCGGGATACAATGAGCAGTTCTTC

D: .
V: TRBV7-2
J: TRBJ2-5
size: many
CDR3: CASSLRMGETQYF
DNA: TGTGCCAGCAGCTTACGAATGGGAGAGACCCAGTACTTC

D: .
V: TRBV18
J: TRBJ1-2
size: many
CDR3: CASSPLLGIYGYTF
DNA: TGTGCCAGCTCACCACTACTGGGTATCTATGGCTACACCTTC

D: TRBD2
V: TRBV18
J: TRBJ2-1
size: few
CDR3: CASSPALAGGLLYNEQFF
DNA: TGTGCCAGCTCACCAGCACTAGCGGGAGGGCTCCTCTACAATGAGCAGTTCTTC

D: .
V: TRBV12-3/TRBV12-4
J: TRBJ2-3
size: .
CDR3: CASSLPLAITQYF
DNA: TGTGCCAGCAGTTTACCCCTAGCGATTACGCAGTATTTT

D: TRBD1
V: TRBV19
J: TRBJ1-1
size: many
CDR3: CASYNRGANTEAFF
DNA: TGTGCCAGTTATAACAGGGGGGCGAACACTGAAGCTTTCTTT

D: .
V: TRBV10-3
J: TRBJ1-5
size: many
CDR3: CAISPDSNQPQHF
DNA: TGTGCCATCAGCCCCGATAGCAATCAGCCCCAGCATTTT

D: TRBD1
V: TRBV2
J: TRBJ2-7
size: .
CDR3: CASRSTGYEQYF
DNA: TGTGCCAGCAGATCGACAGGGTACGAGCAGTACTTC

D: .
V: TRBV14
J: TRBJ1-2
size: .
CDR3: CASSQLHNYGYTF
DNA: TGTGCCAGCAGCCAACTACACAACTATGGCTACACCTTC

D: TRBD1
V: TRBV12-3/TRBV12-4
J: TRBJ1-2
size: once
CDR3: CASSSDRAEGYTF
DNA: TGTGCCAGCAGTTCCGACAGGGCGGAAGGCTACACCTTC

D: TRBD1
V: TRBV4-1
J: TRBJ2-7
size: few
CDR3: CASSLSGTGYYEQYF
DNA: TGCGCCAGCAGCCTTTCCGGGACAGGGTACTACGAGCAGTACTTC

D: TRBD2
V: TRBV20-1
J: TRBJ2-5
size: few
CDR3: CSAFSGGAGETQYF
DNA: TGCAGTGCTTTTAGCGGGGGGGCCGGGGAGACCCAGTACTTC

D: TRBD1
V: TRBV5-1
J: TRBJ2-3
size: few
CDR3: CASSDGTADTQYF
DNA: TGCGCCAGCAGCGATGGGACAGCAGATACGCAGTATTTT

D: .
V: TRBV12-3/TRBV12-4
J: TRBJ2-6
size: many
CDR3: CASGVGGANVLTF
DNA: TGTGCCAGCGGGGTAGGGGGGGCCAACGTCCTGACTTTC

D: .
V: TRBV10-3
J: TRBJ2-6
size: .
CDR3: CAIREVGAAGANVLTF
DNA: TGTGCCATCAGGGAAGTGGGGGCGGCTGGGGCCAACGTCCTGACTTTC

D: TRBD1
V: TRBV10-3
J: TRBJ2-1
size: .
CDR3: CAIGPGQSSYNEQFF
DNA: TGTGCCATCGGCCCGGGACAGAGCTCCTACAATGAGCAGTTCTTC

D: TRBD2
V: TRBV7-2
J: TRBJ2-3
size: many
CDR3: CASRSTTSVRSDTQYF
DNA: TGTGCCAGCAGATCCACGACTAGCGTAAGATCAGATACGCAGTATTTT

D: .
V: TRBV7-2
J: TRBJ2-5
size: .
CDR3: CASSFNGDHETQYF
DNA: TGTGCCAGCAGCTTCAACGGAGACCATGAGACCCAGTACTTC

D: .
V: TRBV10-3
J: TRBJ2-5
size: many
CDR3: CAISERGQETQYF
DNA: TGTGCCATCAGTGAGAGGGGGCAAGAGACCCAGTACTTC

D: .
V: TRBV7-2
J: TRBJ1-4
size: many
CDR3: CASSLRGAEKLFF
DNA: TGTGCCAGCAGCCTCAGGGGTGCTGAAAAACTGTTTTTT

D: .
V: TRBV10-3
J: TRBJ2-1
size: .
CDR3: CAISLGWGNSYNEQFF
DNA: TGTGCCATCAGTCTGGGGTGGGGGAACTCCTACAATGAGCAGTTCTTC

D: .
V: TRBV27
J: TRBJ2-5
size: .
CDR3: CASSRAGEETQYF
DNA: TGTGCCAGCAGTAGGGCTGGGGAAGAGACCCAGTACTTC

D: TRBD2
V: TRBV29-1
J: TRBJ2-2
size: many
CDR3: CSVRKSASGSISTGELFF
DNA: TGCAGCGTTCGTAAGTCGGCTAGCGGGAGTATTTCCACCGGGGAGCTGTTTTTT

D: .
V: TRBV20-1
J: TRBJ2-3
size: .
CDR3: CSATSTGSTDTQYF
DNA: TGCAGTGCCACCTCCACGGGCTCAACAGATACGCAGTATTTT

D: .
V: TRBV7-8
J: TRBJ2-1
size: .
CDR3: CASSLTLEVGSYNEQFF
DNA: TGTGCCAGCAGCTTAACCCTTGAGGTGGGGTCGTACAATGAGCAGTTCTTC

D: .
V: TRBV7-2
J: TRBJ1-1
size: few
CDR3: CASRDGFGTEAFF
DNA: TGTGCCAGCAGAGACGGGTTCGGCACTGAAGCTTTCTTT

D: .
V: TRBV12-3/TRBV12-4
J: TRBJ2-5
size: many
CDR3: CASSPLADLETQYF
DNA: TGTGCCAGCAGTCCCCTAGCTGACCTCGAGACCCAGTACTTC

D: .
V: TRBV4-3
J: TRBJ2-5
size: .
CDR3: CASSQAPDRGQETQYF
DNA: TGCGCCAGCAGCCAAGCCCCCGACCGGGGCCAAGAGACCCAGTACTTC

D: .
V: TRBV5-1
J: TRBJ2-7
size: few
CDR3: CASSLGVGRSEQYF
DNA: TGCGCCAGCAGCTTGGGCGTGGGTCGGAGCGAGCAGTACTTC

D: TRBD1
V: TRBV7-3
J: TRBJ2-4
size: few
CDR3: CASSSPSRDRAFAKNIQYF
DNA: TGTGCCAGCAGTTCTCCCTCCCGGGACAGGGCCTTTGCCAAAAACATTCAGTACTTC

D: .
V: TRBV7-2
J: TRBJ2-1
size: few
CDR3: CASQIGAYNEQFF
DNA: TGTGCCAGTCAGATCGGGGCTTACAATGAGCAGTTCTTC

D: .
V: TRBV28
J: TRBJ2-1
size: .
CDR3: CASGELNEQFF
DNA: TGTGCCAGCGGCGAGCTCAATGAGCAGTTCTTC

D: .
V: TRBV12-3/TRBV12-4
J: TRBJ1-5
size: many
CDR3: CASSLKGENQPQHF
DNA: TGTGCCAGCAGTTTAAAGGGGGAAAATCAGCCCCAGCATTTT

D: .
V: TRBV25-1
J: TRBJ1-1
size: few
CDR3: CASSDHLGRGTEAFF
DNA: TGTGCCAGCAGTGATCACTTGGGACGGGGCACTGAAGCTTTCTTT

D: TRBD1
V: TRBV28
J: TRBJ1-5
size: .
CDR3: CASSLEGQGSNQPQHF
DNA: TGTGCCAGCAGTTTAGAGGGACAGGGAAGCAATCAGCCCCAGCATTTT

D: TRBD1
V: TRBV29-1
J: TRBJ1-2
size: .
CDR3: CSVEDPGQGYYGYTF
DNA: TGCAGCGTTGAAGATCCGGGACAGGGGTACTATGGCTACACCTTC

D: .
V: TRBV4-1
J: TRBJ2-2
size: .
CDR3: CASSPSFAGTPTGELFF
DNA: TGCGCCAGCAGCCCATCTTTCGCGGGTACCCCCACCGGGGAGCTGTTTTTT

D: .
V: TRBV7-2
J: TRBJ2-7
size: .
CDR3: CASSLSEISYEQYF
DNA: TGTGCCAGCAGCTTATCAGAAATATCCTACGAGCAGTACTTC